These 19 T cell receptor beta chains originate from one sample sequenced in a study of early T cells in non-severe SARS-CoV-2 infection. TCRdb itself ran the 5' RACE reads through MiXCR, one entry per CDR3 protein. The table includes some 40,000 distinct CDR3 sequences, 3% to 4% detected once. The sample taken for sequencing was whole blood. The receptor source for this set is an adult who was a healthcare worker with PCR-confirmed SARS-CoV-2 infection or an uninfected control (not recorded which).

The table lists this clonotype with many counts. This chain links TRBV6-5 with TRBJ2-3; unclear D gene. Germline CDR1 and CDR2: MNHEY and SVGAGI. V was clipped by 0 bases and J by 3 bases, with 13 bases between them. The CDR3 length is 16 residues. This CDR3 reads CASSYSIGAGTDTQYF. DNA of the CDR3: TGTGCCAGCAGTTACTCGATTGGTGCTGGGACAGATACGCAGTATTTT.

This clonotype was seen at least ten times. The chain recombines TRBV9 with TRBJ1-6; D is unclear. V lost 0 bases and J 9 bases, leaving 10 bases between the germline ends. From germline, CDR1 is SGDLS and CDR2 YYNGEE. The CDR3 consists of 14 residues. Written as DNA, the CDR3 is TGTGCCAGCAGCGTAGAAGGCACAGTTTCACCCCTCCACTTT. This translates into CASSVEGTVSPLHF.

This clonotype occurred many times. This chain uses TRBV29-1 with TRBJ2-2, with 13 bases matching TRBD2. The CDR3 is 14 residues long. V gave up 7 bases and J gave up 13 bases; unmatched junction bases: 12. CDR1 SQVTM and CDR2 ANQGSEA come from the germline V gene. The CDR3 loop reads CSAGTGTSGIGLFF. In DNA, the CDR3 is TGCAGCGCGGGGACCGGGACTAGCGGGATTGGGCTGTTTTTT.

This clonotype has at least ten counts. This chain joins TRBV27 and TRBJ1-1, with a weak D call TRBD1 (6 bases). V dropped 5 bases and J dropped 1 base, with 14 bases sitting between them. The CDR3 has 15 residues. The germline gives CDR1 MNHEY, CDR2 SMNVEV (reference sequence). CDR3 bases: TGTGCCAGCAGTCTCATCCCACAGGGGAACACTGAAGCTTTCTTT. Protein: CASSLIPQGNTEAFF.

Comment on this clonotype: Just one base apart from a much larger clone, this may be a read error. CDR3 coding DNA: TGTGCCAGCAGCTTAGCCCCGGGACCCAACTACGAGCAGAACTTC. Amino acid sequence: CASSLAPGPNYEQNF. The V call is TRBV11-3, the J call TRBJ2-7; D may correspond to TRBD1 or TRBD2 (5 bases each). This CDR3 has 15 residues. The V gene's germline CDR1 is SGHNT and CDR2 YENEEA.

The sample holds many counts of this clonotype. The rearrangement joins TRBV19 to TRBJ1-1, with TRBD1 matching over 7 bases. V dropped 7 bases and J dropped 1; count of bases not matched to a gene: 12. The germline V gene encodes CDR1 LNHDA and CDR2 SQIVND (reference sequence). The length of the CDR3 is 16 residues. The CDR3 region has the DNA TGTGCCAGTAACGACTATTGGGGGGACAGGAACACTGAAGCTTTCTTT. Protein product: CASNDYWGDRNTEAFF.

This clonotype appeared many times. CDR3 DNA sequence: TGTGCCAGCAGCTTAGCCGTAGGGGGATCATTCAATCAGCCCCAGCATTTT. It specifies CASSLAVGGSFNQPQHF. The chain combines TRBV7-8 with TRBJ1-5, with D possibly matching TRBD1 (6 bases). The CDR3 covers 17 residues. Trimming took off 0 bases at V and 3 bases at J, with 15 bases between the two ends. The germline V gene has CDR1 SGHVS and CDR2 FQNEAQ.

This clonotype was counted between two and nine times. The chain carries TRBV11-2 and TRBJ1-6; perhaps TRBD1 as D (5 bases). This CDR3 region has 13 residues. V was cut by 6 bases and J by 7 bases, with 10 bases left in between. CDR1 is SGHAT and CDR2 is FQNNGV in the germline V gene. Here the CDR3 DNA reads TGTGCCAGCAGAACGACAGCCAATTCACCCCTCCACTTT. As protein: CASRTTANSPLHF. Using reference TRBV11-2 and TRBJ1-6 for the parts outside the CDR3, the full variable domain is EAGVAQSPRYKIIEKRQSVAFWCNPISGHATLYWYQQILGQGPKLLIQFQNNGVVDDSQLPKDRFSAERLKGVDSTLKIQPAKLEDSAVYLCASRTTANSPLHFGNGTRLTVT.

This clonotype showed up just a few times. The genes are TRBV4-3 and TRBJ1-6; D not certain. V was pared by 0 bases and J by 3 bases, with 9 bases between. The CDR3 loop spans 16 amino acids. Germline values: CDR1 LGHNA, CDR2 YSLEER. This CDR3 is CASSQEAGNYNSPLHF. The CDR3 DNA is TGCGCCAGCAGCCAAGAGGCCGGGAACTATAATTCACCCCTCCACTTT.

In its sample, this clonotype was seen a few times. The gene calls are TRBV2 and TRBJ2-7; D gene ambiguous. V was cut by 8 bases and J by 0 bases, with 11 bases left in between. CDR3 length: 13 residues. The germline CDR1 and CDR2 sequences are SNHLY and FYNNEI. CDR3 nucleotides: TGTGCCAGCGCCCTGCAGAGCTCCTACGAGCAGTACTTC. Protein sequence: CASALQSSYEQYF. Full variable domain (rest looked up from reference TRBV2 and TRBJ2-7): EPEVTQTPSHQVTQMGQEVILRCVPISNHLYFYWYRQILGQKVEFLVSFYNNEISEKSEIFDDQFSVERPDGSNFTLKIRSTKLEDSAMYFCASALQSSYEQYFGPGTRLTVT.

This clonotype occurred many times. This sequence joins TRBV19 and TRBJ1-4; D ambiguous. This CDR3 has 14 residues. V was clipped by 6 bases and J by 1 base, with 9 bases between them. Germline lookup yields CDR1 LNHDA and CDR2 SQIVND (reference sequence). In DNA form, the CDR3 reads TGTGCCAGTAGCAACAGAGAAACTAATGAAAAACTGTTTTTT. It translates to CASSNRETNEKLFF.

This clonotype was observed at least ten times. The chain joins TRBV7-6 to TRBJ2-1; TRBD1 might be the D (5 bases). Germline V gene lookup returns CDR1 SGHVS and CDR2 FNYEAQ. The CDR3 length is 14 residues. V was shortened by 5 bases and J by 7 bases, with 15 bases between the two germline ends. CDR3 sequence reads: CASSPTWAGNEQFF. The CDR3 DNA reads TGTGCCAGCAGCCCCACGTGGGCAGGGAATGAGCAGTTCTTC.

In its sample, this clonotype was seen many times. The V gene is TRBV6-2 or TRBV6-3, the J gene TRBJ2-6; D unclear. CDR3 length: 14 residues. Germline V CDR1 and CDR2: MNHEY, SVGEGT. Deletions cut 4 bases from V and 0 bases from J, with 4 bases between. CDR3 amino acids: CASSWNSGANVLTF. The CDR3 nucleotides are TGTGCCAGCAGTTGGAACTCTGGGGCCAACGTCCTGACTTTC.

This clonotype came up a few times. The CDR3 DNA reads TGTGCCAGCAGCTTTCTGCCCGGGACTAGCGCTTACAATGAGCAGTTCTTC. The encoded protein is CASSFLPGTSAYNEQFF. The chain combines TRBV11-2 with TRBJ2-1; 10 nucleotides line up with TRBD2. V gave up 3 bases and J gave up 4 bases; unmatched junction bases: 9. CDR1 and CDR2 from the germline V gene are SGHAT and FQNNGV. The CDR3 sequence is 17 residues long.

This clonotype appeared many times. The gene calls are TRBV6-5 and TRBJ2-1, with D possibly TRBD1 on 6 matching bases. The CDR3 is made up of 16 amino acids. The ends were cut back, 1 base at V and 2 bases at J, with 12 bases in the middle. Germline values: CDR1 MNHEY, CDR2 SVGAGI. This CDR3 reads CASSYFRTAPYNEQFF. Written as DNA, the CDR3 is TGTGCCAGCAGTTACTTTCGGACAGCGCCCTACAATGAGCAGTTCTTC.

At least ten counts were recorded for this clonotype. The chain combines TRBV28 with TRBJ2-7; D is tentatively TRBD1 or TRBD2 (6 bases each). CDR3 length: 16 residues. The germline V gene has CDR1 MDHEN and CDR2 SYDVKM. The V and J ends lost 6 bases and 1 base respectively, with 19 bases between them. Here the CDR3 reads CASSSMGGTRSYEQYF. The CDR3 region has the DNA TGTGCCAGCAGCTCAATGGGCGGGACAAGATCCTACGAGCAGTACTTC.

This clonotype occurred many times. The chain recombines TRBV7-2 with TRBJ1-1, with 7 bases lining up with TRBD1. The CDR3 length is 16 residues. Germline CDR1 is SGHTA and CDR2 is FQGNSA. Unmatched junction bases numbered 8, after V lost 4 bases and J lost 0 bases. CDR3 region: CASSWSIDRVNTEAFF. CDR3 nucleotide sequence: TGTGCCAGCAGCTGGTCCATTGACAGGGTGAACACTGAAGCTTTCTTT.

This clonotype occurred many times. The CDR3 DNA is TGTGCCAGCAGTTACTCGCCAGACCTGGTAGGGCTGTTTTTT. Translated, it gives CASSYSPDLVGLFF. J is TRBJ1-4 and V is TRBV6-6; D uncertain. Germline CDR1 MNHNY, CDR2 SVGAGI (reference sequence). V was trimmed by 0 bases and J by 14 bases, leaving 16 bases between them. This CDR3 contains 14 residues.

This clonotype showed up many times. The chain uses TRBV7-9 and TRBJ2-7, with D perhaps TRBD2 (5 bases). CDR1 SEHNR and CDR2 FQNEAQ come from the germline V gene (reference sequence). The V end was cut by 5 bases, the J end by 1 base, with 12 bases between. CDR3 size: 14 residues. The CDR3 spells CASSHPGGSYEQYF. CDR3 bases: TGTGCCAGCAGCCACCCCGGCGGGTCCTACGAGCAGTACTTC.